The T cell receptor beta chain under discussion was sequenced for a study of shared clonotypes between healthy human individuals. Study conclusions and caveats: Sequencing of the sorted subsets was shown by rarefaction to be incomplete despite large depth. Naive CD4 clonotypes were shared across a handful of donors at about 5.3%.

This table comes from immunoSEQ multiplex PCR, and its TCRdb copy is limited to in-frame clones, with some not included. The sample consists of under 2,500,000 clones, approximately 96% of them appearing once. With respect to this clone: The antigen is not known.

The CDR3 runs 16 residues. Per the germline V gene, CDR1 is SGHVS and CDR2 is FQNEAQ. Trimming removed 5 bases from V and 5 bases from J; junction bases left unmatched: 9. The sequenced sample was naive CD4+ T cells sorted from blood. Subset here: CD45RA+ positively selected. The source is a man aged 18 to 35 in good health. This chain links TRBV7-8 with TRBJ2-1; 10 bases are shared with TRBD2. CDR3 amino acids: CASSLPSGRKDNEQFF. CDR3 bases: TGTGCCAGCAGCCTACCTAGCGGGAGAAAAGACAATGAGCAGTTCTTC. Full variable domain (remainder filled in from reference TRBV7-8 and TRBJ2-1): GAGVSQSPRYKVAKRGQDVALRCDPISGHVSLFWYQQALGQGPEFLTYFQNEAQLDKSGLPSDRFFAERPEGSVSTLKIQRTQQEDSAVYLCASSLPSGRKDNEQFFGPGTRLTVL.